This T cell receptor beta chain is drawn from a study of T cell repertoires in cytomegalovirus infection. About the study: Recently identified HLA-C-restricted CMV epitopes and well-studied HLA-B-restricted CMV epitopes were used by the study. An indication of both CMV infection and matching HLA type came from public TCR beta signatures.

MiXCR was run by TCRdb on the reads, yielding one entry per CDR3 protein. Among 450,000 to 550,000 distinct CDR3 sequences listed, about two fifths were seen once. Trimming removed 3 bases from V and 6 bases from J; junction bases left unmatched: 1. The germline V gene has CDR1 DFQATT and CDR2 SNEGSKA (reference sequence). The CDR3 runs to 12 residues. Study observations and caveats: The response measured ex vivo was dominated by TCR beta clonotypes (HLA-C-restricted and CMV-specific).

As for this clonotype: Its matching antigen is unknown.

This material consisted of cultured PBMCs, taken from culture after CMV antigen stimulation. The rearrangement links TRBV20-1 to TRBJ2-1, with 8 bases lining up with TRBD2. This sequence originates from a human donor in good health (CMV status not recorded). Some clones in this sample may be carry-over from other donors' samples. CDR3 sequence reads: CSASGGANEQFF. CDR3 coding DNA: TGCAGTGCTAGCGGGGGGGCCAATGAGCAGTTCTTC.